This T cell receptor (beta chain) was obtained from a study of blood T cell repertoires in COVID-19. Study information: There were acute and convalescent COVID-19 samples, and they came from the United States, Italy and Spain.

This clone was detected only once. This table comes from immunoSEQ multiplex PCR, and its TCRdb copy is limited to in-frame clones, with some not included. The table includes fewer than 500,000 clones, roughly nine tenths detected once. This CDR3 has 12 residues. The germline gives CDR1 SQVTM, CDR2 ANQGSEA. Trimming removed 7 bases from V and 3 bases from J, with 12 bases in between. The sequencing sample was made of PBMCs or T cells enriched from blood (not recorded which). V gene TRBV29-1 combines with J gene TRBJ1-2; maybe TRBD1 (5 bases). This TCR was sampled from a man aged 25-45 years who had recovered from COVID-19. The CDR3 spells CSALGGDYGYTF. The CDR3 nucleotides are TGCAGCGCTCTGGGGGGTGACTATGGCTACACCTTC.